The TCR beta chain under discussion was sequenced for a study of blood T cells in healthy people across ages (dated by TCRdb to about 2015). Background for the entire study: In model experiments, template switching captured roughly one uniquely barcoded TCR beta cDNA molecule for every two T cells. To track age-related changes in TCR beta repertoire diversity, the study relied on deep sequencing normalized with unique cDNA molecular identifiers. To avoid experimental bias, donors of different ages were randomly spread across the sequencing lanes. Four age groups were formed from the donors: young (average roughly 16 years), middle-aged (approximately 40), aged (around 68) and long-lived (approximately 80). Using the same blood draw, the study looked at two additional independent replicas of 1 million unique cDNA reads for two donors, one aged 18 to 29 and the other aged 80 or older.

What the work shows at the level of the full study, not this receptor alone: Compared with the aged group, the long-lived group had more naive CD4+ T cells, fewer expanded clones and increased TCR diversity, suggesting age selection. Estimates of total diversity from one million sequenced T cells were regarded as lower bounds and underestimates. Observed TCR beta diversity correlated strongly with the percentage of naive T cells measured by flow cytometry. Since profiling was done on bulk unsorted PBMCs, naive and antigen-experienced compartments could not be conclusively compared. Donor CMV infection status was unknown, potentially confounding age-related changes in expanded clonotypes. As age increased, observed TCR beta diversity per million T cells dropped in a roughly linear way, and a significant reduction was already evident by age roughly 36.

Systemically healthy Caucasian individuals from Russia, 35 to 50 in total and aged about 6 to 90 years, were included as donors. Roughly 9 milliliters of peripheral blood were drawn from each donor into EDTA-treated Vacutainer tubes. PBMCs were isolated by Ficoll-Paque density-gradient centrifugation, with at least 7 million obtained per sample. Trizol reagent was used to extract total RNA from the PBMCs, yielding at least 6 micrograms per sample. For every donor, flow cytometry on a PBMC aliquot measured the percentage of naive CD45RAhigh/CD27high T cells. Spanning cysteine to phenylalanine, the CDR3 consists of 16 amino acids. Only the CDR3 portion is preserved as DNA: 48 bases, with reading frame beginning at the first base. Looking up the germline V gene (reference sequence) yields CDR1 PRHDT and CDR2 FYEKMQ. V and J are truncated by 5 bases and 6 bases respectively, leaving an intervening sequence of 22 bases.

The table lists this clonotype with a few counts. Its antigen is still unknown. No clone much larger than this one lies a single base away; base qualities are absent. Library generation was performed with 5' RACE. These reads were obtained on an Illumina HiSeq 2500. A second about 7 to 12 cycle PCR used a sample-barcoded 5' primer and a J-beta primer mix. A template-switch 5' adaptor carrying 12 random nucleotides introduced a unique molecular identifier onto each TCR beta cDNA molecule. Each sample yielded at least 3 million CDR3-containing paired-end reads. First-strand cDNA was synthesized from all RNA with the Mint cDNA synthesis kit, primed by a TRBC-specific oligonucleotide. Following uracil-DNA glycosylase treatment, all cDNA underwent a first 18-cycle PCR with the universal primers M1SS and BC2_uni_R. The original pipeline was this. Each sample was normalized by randomly selecting 1 million high-quality reads, each carrying a distinct molecular identifier. Instead of being binned into consensus sequences, reads that shared molecular identifiers were thrown out. MiTCR, run with a Q25 quality threshold and the strictest error-elimination algorithm, handled CDR3 identification, clonotype clustering and error correction. A nonparametric unseen species model with Euler transformation was used to estimate lower-bound total TCR beta diversity. Using fastp at Q25 and MiXCR, TCRdb reprocessed the public reads and kept productive beta chains. A single entry per CDR3 protein holds the most common genes and DNA from its merged rows. V and J calls and clone size were set by TCRdb, not the authors. This sample has about 970,000 distinct CDR3 sequences in its table, and 45% to 60% of those were observed once. The ten biggest clones cover about 22% of the sample.

This sequence uses TRBV13 and TRBJ1-2; a tentative D call is TRBD1 (5 bases match). The TCR originated in a woman aged 60-75 years in good health. What was sequenced was blood. This receptor carries the CDR3 CASSILQGNLRDGYTF. The nucleotide sequence is given as TGTGCCAGCAGCATTCTTCAGGGAAACCTTCGGGATGGCTACACCTTC.